This TCR beta chain originates from a study of blood T cell repertoires in COVID-19. Measured with immunoSEQ multiplex PCR; TCRdb has only the in-frame clones, and not every one. Of about 140,000 clones in the sample, 85% to 90% are singletons; the top ten hold 1.5% to 1.7%. The CDR3 loop spans 16 amino acids. The V and J ends lost 4 bases and 4 bases respectively, with 16 bases between them. From germline, CDR1 is MNHEY and CDR2 SVGAGI. This clonotype originated in a woman aged 55-69 years with acute or convalescent COVID-19. The chain recombines TRBV6-5 with TRBJ2-2; a possible D gene is TRBD1 (6 bases). The sequenced sample consisted of peripheral blood. The CDR3 nucleotides are TGTGCCAGCAGTTCCCGCCCAGGGGCATCCACCGGGGAGCTGTTTTTT. Its translation is CASSSRPGASTGELFF.